These T cell receptor beta chains were read from a single sample in a study of cytomegalovirus exposure and HLA in healthy donors. The method was immunoSEQ multiplex PCR; TCRdb's version includes in-frame clones alone and lacks a portion of them. The data show 150,000 to 200,000 clones, approximately 59% seen once. The material sequenced was PBMCs. Source of these receptors: a middle-aged man in good health and CMV-seronegative. Each CDR3 is given with its conserved first and last residue. The order of the fields is J gene, V gene, clone size, D gene, CDR3 DNA, CDR3 protein. D genes are given only for firm matches. Clone size is given for some rows only: seen once, a few or many times, or a class if the clone is expanded.

J: TRBJ1-1
V: TRBV11-3
size: -
D: -
DNA: TGTGCCAGCAAATCAGGGGCCGGGACCACTGAAGCTTTCTTT
CDR3: CASKSGAGTTEAFF

J: TRBJ2-7
V: TRBV19
size: -
D: -
DNA: TGTGCCAGTAGTATAGGTCACAGCAGACCCTACGAGCAGTACTTC
CDR3: CASSIGHSRPYEQYF

J: TRBJ2-3
V: TRBV7-9
size: few
D: -
DNA: TGTGCCAGCAGCCAGGACATTAGCACAGATACGCAGTATTTT
CDR3: CASSQDISTDTQYF

J: TRBJ1-3
V: TRBV9
size: -
D: -
DNA: TGTGCTAGCAGCTCGACACAGGGAGCTGGAAACACCATATATTTT
CDR3: CASSSTQGAGNTIYF

J: TRBJ1-2
V: TRBV5-1
size: -
D: TRBD1
DNA: TGCGCCAGCAGCAAGGACAGGGCCGCGGGCTACACCTTC
CDR3: CASSKDRAAGYTF

J: TRBJ2-3
V: TRBV6-6
size: -
D: TRBD2
DNA: TGTGCCAGCAGTTACACCTTCAGCGGGAGACCAGATACGCAGTATTTT
CDR3: CASSYTFSGRPDTQYF

J: TRBJ2-7
V: TRBV18
size: -
D: TRBD1
DNA: TGTGCCAGCTCACCAAGGACAGGGGGCTCCGAGCAGTACTTC
CDR3: CASSPRTGGSEQYF

J: TRBJ2-2
V: TRBV11-3
size: -
D: -
DNA: TGTGCCAGCAGCTTAGATTCTTCCGGGGAGCTGTTTTTT
CDR3: CASSLDSSGELFF

J: TRBJ2-5
V: TRBV7-9
size: -
D: -
DNA: TGTGCCGGCCTACGGGGTGCTCAGGAGACCCAGTACTTC
CDR3: CAGLRGAQETQYF

J: TRBJ1-6
V: TRBV2
size: -
D: TRBD1
DNA: TGTGCCAGCAGTACAGGGGATATCGTTACGGGTTCACCCCTCCACTTT
CDR3: CASSTGDIVTGSPLHF

J: TRBJ2-1
V: TRBV11-1
size: -
D: -
DNA: TGTGCCAGCAGCCCACTTGTTGGCTCCTACAATGAGCAGTTCTTC
CDR3: CASSPLVGSYNEQFF

J: TRBJ1-2
V: TRBV4-2
size: few
D: TRBD1
DNA: TGTGCCAGCAGCCCTCGTGAGACAGGGAACTATGGCTACACCTTC
CDR3: CASSPRETGNYGYTF

J: TRBJ2-5
V: TRBV11-2
size: few
D: -
DNA: TGTGCCAGCAGCTACAGGGCCCAAGAGACCCAGTACTTC
CDR3: CASSYRAQETQYF

J: TRBJ2-2
V: TRBV28
size: -
D: -
DNA: TGTGCCAGCAGTGACGGACAGCTGGACACCGGGGAGCTGTTTTTT
CDR3: CASSDGQLDTGELFF

J: TRBJ2-1
V: TRBV23-1
size: -
D: TRBD2
DNA: TGCGCCAGCAGACTGCACCGAGCGGGAAGCTCCTACAATGAGCAGTTCTTC
CDR3: CASRLHRAGSSYNEQFF

J: TRBJ2-1
V: TRBV19
size: -
D: -
DNA: TGTGCCACCAACAGGGGGGGCTACAATGAGCAGTTCTTC
CDR3: CATNRGGYNEQFF

J: TRBJ1-6
V: TRBV9
size: -
D: -
DNA: TGTGCCAGCAGCGTAACGACCCAGGAATATAACTCACCCCTCCACTTT
CDR3: CASSVTTQEYNSPLHF

J: TRBJ1-1
V: TRBV10-3
size: -
D: -
DNA: TGTGCCATCAGTTTTGACAGGAGGTCTGAAGCTTTCTTT
CDR3: CAISFDRRSEAFF

J: TRBJ2-3
V: TRBV4-1
size: -
D: -
DNA: TGCGCCAGCAGCCAAGTTCCCCGGGTCACAGATACGCAGTATTTT
CDR3: CASSQVPRVTDTQYF

J: TRBJ2-7
V: TRBV7-9
size: -
D: TRBD2
DNA: TGTTCCAGCAGCAGGGCGCTAGCGGGGGGCTCCTACGAGCAGTACTTC
CDR3: CSSSRALAGGSYEQYF

J: TRBJ1-2
V: TRBV21-1
size: -
D: -
DNA: TGTGCCAGCAGCAAAGACAGGGGCTTTAACTATGGCTACACCTTC
CDR3: CASSKDRGFNYGYTF

J: TRBJ1-1
V: TRBV2
size: -
D: -
DNA: TGTGCCAGCAGTGAAGAGGGGCCGTGGGCTTTCTTT
CDR3: CASSEEGPWAFF

J: TRBJ1-2
V: TRBV5-1
size: -
D: -
DNA: TGCGCCAGCAGCTTAGTTCCAGGGGCGGGTGGCTACACCTTC
CDR3: CASSLVPGAGGYTF

J: TRBJ2-7
V: TRBV5-6
size: -
D: -
DNA: TGTGCCAGCAGCCTCCGTTCCTACGAGCAGTACTTC
CDR3: CASSLRSYEQYF

J: TRBJ1-1
V: TRBV4-3
size: few
D: TRBD1
DNA: TGCGCCAGCAGCCAAAGGACAGGGGGTTATAGGACTGAAGCTTTCTTT
CDR3: CASSQRTGGYRTEAFF

J: TRBJ2-7
V: TRBV7-9
size: few
D: -
DNA: TGTGCTAGCAGACGGGTAGATCACCTCCTCCACGAGCAGTACTTC
CDR3: CASRRVDHLLHEQYF

J: TRBJ1-3
V: TRBV6-5
size: once
D: TRBD1
DNA: TGTGCCAGCAGTTCAGCGCCGGGACAGGGGGGAAACACCATATATTTT
CDR3: CASSSAPGQGGNTIYF

J: TRBJ2-3
V: TRBV9
size: -
D: -
DNA: TGTGCCAGCAGCGGGAGGGAGGGCACAGATACGCAGTATTTT
CDR3: CASSGREGTDTQYF

J: TRBJ1-1
V: TRBV7-9
size: -
D: TRBD1
DNA: TGTGCCAGCAGCTTAAGCGCCCGGGACAGGCTCAGAAACACTGAAGCTTTCTTT
CDR3: CASSLSARDRLRNTEAFF

J: TRBJ1-2
V: TRBV30
size: few
D: -
DNA: TGTGCCTGGACGGGGGGAACAGGGTCCTATGGCTACACCTTC
CDR3: CAWTGGTGSYGYTF

J: TRBJ2-3
V: TRBV27
size: -
D: -
DNA: TGTGCCAGCAGTTTATCGGACACGGCCTACACCACAGATACGCAGTATTTT
CDR3: CASSLSDTAYTTDTQYF

J: TRBJ1-1
V: TRBV19
size: -
D: -
DNA: TGTGCCAGTAGTATAAGGACTTCTCATGAAGCTTTCTTT
CDR3: CASSIRTSHEAFF

J: TRBJ2-5
V: TRBV29-1
size: -
D: -
DNA: TGCAGCTCCTCGACGGGGATTGAGACCCAGTACTTC
CDR3: CSSSTGIETQYF

J: TRBJ2-1
V: TRBV10-2
size: few
D: -
DNA: TGCGCCAGCAGTGAGGTAAATGAGCAGTTCTTC
CDR3: CASSEVNEQFF

J: TRBJ2-5
V: TRBV5-1
size: -
D: -
DNA: TGCGCCAGCAGCTTGCGGCAGGGGCAAGAGACCCAGTACTTC
CDR3: CASSLRQGQETQYF

J: TRBJ2-3
V: TRBV5-1
size: few
D: TRBD2
DNA: TGCGCCAGCAGTCCTAGCGGGATAGATACGCAGTATTTT
CDR3: CASSPSGIDTQYF

J: TRBJ1-5
V: TRBV19
size: -
D: -
DNA: TGTGCCAGTAGTATGTATAGGGCGGGGGATCAGCCCCAGCATTTT
CDR3: CASSMYRAGDQPQHF

J: TRBJ1-1
V: TRBV7-2
size: -
D: -
DNA: TGTGCCAGCAGCTTAGATCGGGTTAACACTGAAGCTTTCTTT
CDR3: CASSLDRVNTEAFF

J: TRBJ1-2
V: TRBV5-8
size: -
D: -
DNA: TGTGCCAGCAGCTTGGACAGGGTTGGCGGCTACACCTTC
CDR3: CASSLDRVGGYTF

J: TRBJ2-2
V: TRBV11-3
size: once
D: -
DNA: TGTGCCAGCAGCAGGAAGACAGGCCCAAACACCGGGGAGCTGTTTTTT
CDR3: CASSRKTGPNTGELFF

J: TRBJ1-3
V: TRBV5-1
size: -
D: -
DNA: TGCGCCAGCAGCGGCGGGGGGGCTGGAAACACCATATATTTT
CDR3: CASSGGGAGNTIYF

J: TRBJ2-2
V: TRBV5-1
size: -
D: -
DNA: TGCGCCAGCAGCTTGGGGGGACTCGGCGGGGAGCTGTTTTTT
CDR3: CASSLGGLGGELFF

J: TRBJ2-3
V: TRBV19
size: -
D: TRBD2
DNA: TGTGCCAGTAGTAATCTAGCGGGGGGGCCAGATACGCAGTATTTT
CDR3: CASSNLAGGPDTQYF

J: TRBJ1-2
V: TRBV5-1
size: -
D: -
DNA: TGCGCCAGCACGATAGGGGAAGTTTTCGGCTACACCTTC
CDR3: CASTIGEVFGYTF

J: TRBJ1-2
V: TRBV9
size: -
D: -
DNA: TGTGCCAGCTCGGTCCCCCCCTTATATGGCTACACCTTC
CDR3: CASSVPPLYGYTF

J: TRBJ2-4
V: TRBV7-2
size: -
D: -
DNA: TGTGCCAGCAGCTTAGGGGCCAGAGAGCTAGCCAAAAACATTCAGTACTTC
CDR3: CASSLGARELAKNIQYF

J: TRBJ2-1
V: TRBV5-1
size: -
D: TRBD1
DNA: TGCGCCAGCAGCTGGGGGGACAGGAACTACAATGAGCAGTTCTTC
CDR3: CASSWGDRNYNEQFF

J: TRBJ2-6
V: TRBV19
size: -
D: TRBD1
DNA: TGTGCCAGTAGTATAGCGGGGACAGGGGGCTCTGGGGCCAACGTCCTGACTTTC
CDR3: CASSIAGTGGSGANVLTF

J: TRBJ2-2
V: TRBV2
size: -
D: -
DNA: TGTGCCAGCAGTCTTATATCGAGCACCGGGGAGCTGTTTTTT
CDR3: CASSLISSTGELFF

J: TRBJ2-2
V: TRBV7-6
size: few
D: -
DNA: TGTGCCAGCCTCCGCGACGGGGAGCTGTTTTTT
CDR3: CASLRDGELFF

J: TRBJ2-7
V: TRBV11-3
size: -
D: TRBD1
DNA: TGTGCCAGCAGCAAAGGACAGGGGGAGTCCTACGAGCAGTACTTC
CDR3: CASSKGQGESYEQYF

J: TRBJ1-2
V: TRBV7-2
size: -
D: TRBD1
DNA: TGTGCCAGCAGCCATCGGACAGGGCCCTATGGCTACACCTTC
CDR3: CASSHRTGPYGYTF

J: TRBJ1-3
V: TRBV7-2
size: few
D: -
DNA: TGTGCCAGCAGCTTACGAGGGCAGACTGGAAACACCATATATTTT
CDR3: CASSLRGQTGNTIYF